Listed below are T cell receptor beta chains from one sample, sequenced in a study of blood T cell repertoires in COVID-19. Method: immunoSEQ multiplex PCR; TCRdb's copy keeps in-frame clones and lacks some. The data hold around 300,000 clones, with nearly 90% observed a single time. The sequenced material came from PBMCs or T cells enriched from blood (not recorded which). The receptor set was obtained from a woman between 18 and 29 years old with acute COVID-19. Each CDR3 is given with its conserved first and last residue. The D gene is left open where the match is weak. Clone size is not always given. Where it is, it says once, few, many or a class for expanded clones.

D	V	J	size	CDR3	DNA
TRBD1	TRBV24-1	TRBJ2-1	NA	CATSDLAGGIRNEQFF	TGTGCCACCAGTGATTTGGCAGGGGGCATTAGGAATGAGCAGTTCTTC
NA	TRBV2	TRBJ1-2	NA	CASSRSLANYGYTF	TGTGCCAGCTCCCGTTCTCTAGCTAACTATGGCTACACCTTC
TRBD2	TRBV19	TRBJ2-2	NA	CASSIRGLAGDRRYGELFF	TGTGCCAGTAGTATACGGGGACTAGCGGGAGATAGGAGGTACGGGGAGCTGTTTTTT
TRBD1	TRBV6-5	TRBJ1-5	few	CASSSRTGGNQPQHF	TGTGCCAGCAGTTCCCGGACAGGGGGGAATCAGCCCCAGCATTTT
NA	TRBV28	TRBJ2-2	NA	CASSLFRAGTGELFF	TGTGCCAGCAGTTTATTCAGGGCGGGAACCGGGGAGCTGTTTTTT
NA	TRBV18	TRBJ1-4	NA	CASSPRTDHNEKLFF	TGTGCCAGCTCACCTCGGACTGACCATAATGAAAAACTGTTTTTT
NA	TRBV29-1	TRBJ1-1	NA	CSGSTGMNTEAFF	TGCAGCGGATCAACAGGGATGAACACTGAAGCTTTCTTT
TRBD1	TRBV6-5	TRBJ1-3	NA	CASSYSGDSSGNTIYF	TGTGCCAGCAGTTACTCAGGGGACAGCTCTGGAAACACCATATATTTT
TRBD1	TRBV2	TRBJ2-6	NA	CASSEQGAGGANVLTF	TGTGCCAGCAGTGAACAGGGGGCGGGTGGGGCCAACGTCCTGACTTTC
NA	TRBV9	TRBJ1-5	NA	CASSAGVLGQPQHF	TGTGCCAGCAGCGCAGGGGTGTTAGGGCAGCCCCAGCATTTT
NA	TRBV12-3/TRBV12-4	TRBJ2-7	NA	CASSLRGNEQYF	TGTGCCAGCAGCCTTAGGGGTAACGAGCAGTACTTC
NA	TRBV10-1	TRBJ1-1	NA	CASSPLVGTEAFF	TGCGCCAGCAGCCCCCTGGTCGGCACTGAAGCTTTCTTT
NA	TRBV29-1	TRBJ2-3	NA	CSVDEGITDTQYF	TGCAGCGTTGATGAGGGCATTACAGATACGCAGTATTTT
TRBD2	TRBV3-1/TRBV3-2	TRBJ2-5	NA	CASSQYSGDQETQYF	TGTGCCAGCAGCCAATACAGCGGGGATCAAGAGACCCAGTACTTC
NA	TRBV14	TRBJ2-5	NA	CASSQAGRRTQYF	TGTGCCAGCAGCCAAGCGGGTCGGCGGACCCAGTACTTC
NA	TRBV5-1	TRBJ2-5	NA	CASSRTGSQETQYF	TGCGCCAGCAGCCGTACAGGGAGCCAAGAGACCCAGTACTTC
TRBD1	TRBV7-9	TRBJ1-2	NA	CASSPAGQGYGYTF	TGTGCCAGCAGCCCTGCGGGACAGGGCTATGGCTACACCTTC
TRBD2	TRBV10-3	TRBJ2-1	NA	CAISESLAGGRGEQFF	TGTGCCATCAGTGAGTCCTTAGCGGGAGGACGTGGTGAGCAGTTCTTC
NA	TRBV6-5	TRBJ2-7	NA	CASSYSAATYEQYF	TGTGCCAGCAGTTACTCGGCGGCTACCTACGAGCAGTACTTC
TRBD2	TRBV2	TRBJ2-7	NA	CASVRTSGSYEQYF	TGTGCCAGCGTTAGGACTAGCGGGAGTTACGAGCAGTACTTC
NA	TRBV11-3	TRBJ1-1	NA	CASSLWAGAMVKAFF	TGTGCCAGCAGCCTCTGGGCGGGGGCTATGGTAAAGGCTTTCTTT
NA	TRBV5-1	TRBJ2-1	NA	CASATTRGDWRVPYNEQFF	TGCGCCAGCGCCACAACCCGTGGGGATTGGCGGGTTCCCTACAATGAGCAGTTCTTC
TRBD2	TRBV27	TRBJ2-7	once	CASSGGLVFGTQYEQYF	TGTGCCAGCAGTGGGGGACTAGTCTTCGGGACCCAATACGAGCAGTACTTC
NA	TRBV6-5	TRBJ2-2	NA	CATFSLSYTGELFF	TGTGCCACCTTCTCACTTTCATACACCGGGGAGCTGTTTTTT
NA	TRBV2	TRBJ1-5	once	CASSELSGAYNQPQHF	TGTGCCAGCAGTGAATTATCAGGGGCCTACAATCAGCCCCAGCATTTT
NA	TRBV28	TRBJ1-2	few	CASSLSARGYGYTF	TGTGCCAGCAGTTTATCGGCCAGAGGATATGGCTACACCTTC
TRBD1	TRBV11-3	TRBJ2-3	few	CASSSGQAFGHTQYF	TGTGCCAGCAGTTCCGGACAGGCGTTCGGGCATACGCAGTATTTT
NA	TRBV6-6	TRBJ2-7	NA	CASVGGNVNEQYF	TGTGCCAGCGTGGGGGGTAATGTCAACGAGCAGTACTTC
TRBD1	TRBV28	TRBJ2-5	NA	CASSTRTGVETQYF	TGTGCCAGCAGTACGAGGACAGGGGTTGAGACCCAGTACTTC
NA	TRBV21-1	TRBJ1-1	NA	CASGGGLSTEAFF	TGTGCCAGCGGCGGGGGTCTGAGCACTGAAGCTTTCTTT
NA	TRBV7-3	TRBJ2-5	NA	CASSFGGLATQYF	TGTGCCAGCAGCTTCGGGGGACTCGCGACCCAGTACTTC
NA	TRBV18	TRBJ1-2	NA	CASSPGDYGYTF	TGTGCCAGCTCACCAGGAGACTATGGCTACACCTTC
TRBD1	TRBV28	TRBJ2-7	few	CASSLWRLQGRGTYEQYF	TGTGCCAGCAGTTTATGGCGCCTACAGGGGCGCGGAACCTACGAGCAGTACTTC
TRBD1	TRBV12-3/TRBV12-4	TRBJ1-4	NA	CASRGQDEEKLFF	TGTGCCAGCAGGGGACAGGATGAGGAAAAACTGTTTTTT
NA	TRBV1	TRBJ2-1	NA	CTSSHCGRSTNEQFF	TGCACCAGCAGCCATTGCGGGAGAAGCACCAATGAGCAGTTCTTC
NA	TRBV14	TRBJ2-3	NA	CASSGDTQYF	TGTGCCAGCTCGGGGGATACGCAGTATTTT
NA	TRBV23-1	TRBJ1-1	NA	CASSQQGRDTEAFF	TGCGCCAGCAGTCAACAGGGAAGGGACACTGAAGCTTTCTTT
NA	TRBV7-9	TRBJ1-1	NA	CASSLIGWGMNTEAFF	TGTGCCAGCAGCTTAATCGGATGGGGCATGAACACTGAAGCTTTCTTT
TRBD2	TRBV19	TRBJ2-1	NA	CASRRLAGGPNEQFF	TGTGCCAGTAGGAGACTAGCGGGAGGGCCAAATGAGCAGTTCTTC
NA	TRBV14	TRBJ2-5	NA	CASSQDLVRVVETQYF	TGTGCCAGCAGCCAAGACTTGGTCAGGGTGGTGGAGACCCAGTACTTC
NA	TRBV3-1/TRBV3-2	TRBJ1-1	NA	CASSFKAQGPNTEAFF	TGTGCCAGCAGCTTCAAAGCCCAGGGGCCGAACACTGAAGCTTTCTTT
NA	TRBV28	TRBJ1-5	NA	CASSRMTGWQPQHF	TGTGCCAGCAGTCGCATGACAGGATGGCAGCCCCAGCATTTT
NA	TRBV7-2	TRBJ1-2	NA	CASSPQGGDYGYTF	TGTGCCAGCAGCCCGCAGGGCGGTGACTATGGCTACACCTTC
NA	TRBV15	TRBJ1-2	NA	CATSTGGLGNYGYTF	TGTGCCACCAGCACCGGGGGGCTAGGTAACTATGGCTACACCTTC
NA	TRBV28	TRBJ1-5	NA	CASSSGEPQHF	TGTGCCAGCAGCTCAGGCGAGCCCCAGCATTTT
TRBD2	TRBV3-1/TRBV3-2	TRBJ2-2	NA	CASSQVAGANTGELFF	TGTGCCAGCAGCCAAGTAGCGGGAGCGAACACCGGGGAGCTGTTTTTT
TRBD1	TRBV5-1	TRBJ2-3	few	CASSGQVSTDTQYF	TGCGCCAGCAGTGGACAGGTTAGCACAGATACGCAGTATTTT
NA	TRBV29-1	TRBJ2-3	NA	CSVLRLYRRDTQYF	TGCAGCGTTCTAAGACTCTACCGTAGAGATACGCAGTATTTT